The 29 T cell receptor beta chains reported below all come from one sample, sequenced in a study of shared clonotypes between healthy human individuals. The data were produced by immunoSEQ multiplex PCR, yet TCRdb's version contains in-frame clones alone and is incomplete. The table lists about 2.4 million clones, around nine tenths of them singletons, with more than 0.12% in the top ten. What was sequenced was naive CD4+ T cells sorted from blood. Subset in this sample: CD45RA+ positively selected. Source of these receptors: a man between 18 and 35 years old in good health.

CDR3 protein: CATSGNSNSPLHF. CDR3 sequence (DNA): TGTGCCACGAGCGGGAATTCGAATTCACCCCTCCACTTT. The rearrangement links TRBV6-5 to TRBJ1-6; unclear D gene. This CDR3 has 13 residues. The V gene lost 10 bases and the J gene lost 7 bases, with 14 bases spanning the gap. Germline CDR1 and CDR2: MNHEY and SVGAGI.

As regards this clone: Other DNA sequences in this sample translate to the same CDR3. This chain uses TRBV11-2 with TRBJ2-1; TRBD2 matches 10 bases. This CDR3 comprises 15 residues. J was trimmed by 2 bases and V by 6 bases; bases with no gene match: 4. Looked up from germline, CDR1 is SGHAT and CDR2 is FQNNGV. The DNA for the CDR3 is TGTGCCAGCAGTCCAAGCGGGGGGGCCTACAATGAGCAGTTCTTC. This gives the protein CASSPSGGAYNEQFF.

This clone was picked up one time. The CDR3 spells CASSLVSNPSDYEQYF. CDR3 sequence (DNA): TGTGCCAGCAGCTTAGTATCCAACCCATCAGACTACGAGCAGTACTTC. J is TRBJ2-7 and V is TRBV7-8; D not certain. Germline V gene data show CDR1 as SGHVS and CDR2 as FQNEAQ. There are 16 residues in the CDR3. V gave up 1 base and J gave up 3 bases, with 16 bases separating them.

This rearrangement joins TRBV11-3 to TRBJ2-2, with 10 bases matching TRBD1. This CDR3 contains 16 residues. V lost 5 bases, J lost 3 bases, and 6 bases stayed unmatched. Germline V gives CDR1 SGHNT, CDR2 YENEEA. The CDR3 loop reads CASSPDRGQDTGELFF. Here the CDR3 DNA reads TGTGCCAGCAGCCCCGACAGGGGGCAGGACACCGGGGAGCTGTTTTTT.

The gene calls are TRBV5-6 and TRBJ2-3; 7 bases line up with TRBD2. From germline, CDR1 is SGHDT and CDR2 YYEEEE. The V segment lost 1 base and the J segment 4 bases; nucleotides outside the gene matches: 9. The CDR3 spans 16 residues. CDR3 in DNA: TGTGCCAGCAGCTTGTTGTCTAGCGGTTGGGCAGATACGCAGTATTTT. Amino acids: CASSLLSSGWADTQYF.

Details on this clone: This same CDR3 is encoded by further DNA sequences in the sample. The rearrangement uses TRBV7-2 and TRBJ2-1; 7 bases align to TRBD2. The CDR3 is made up of 16 amino acids. CDR1 and CDR2 (germline): SGHTA, FQGNSA. The J segment lost 0 bases and the V segment lost 1 base, leaving 3 bases of the junction unmatched. The CDR3 DNA is TGTGCCAGCAGCTTAGGCGGGGGACCCTCCTACAATGAGCAGTTCTTC. Translated: CASSLGGGPSYNEQFF. The full variable domain, in which reference TRBV7-2 and TRBJ2-1 provide the parts outside the CDR3, is GAGVSQSPSNKVTEKGKDVELRCDPISGHTALYWYRQSLGQGLEFLIYFQGNSAPDKSGLPSDRFSAERTGGSVSTLTIQRTQQEDSAVYLCASSLGGGPSYNEQFFGPGTRLTVL.

Note on this clone: The sample contains more than one DNA sequence encoding this CDR3. The J gene is TRBJ2-7, the V gene TRBV9; 8 bases line up with TRBD2. Germline CDR1 and CDR2: SGDLS and YYNGEE. The length of the CDR3 is 14 residues. Trimming took 3 bases from V and 3 from J; bases not matched to a gene: 5. CDR3 coding DNA: TGTGCCAGCAGCGAGGGGCTAGCGGGCTACGAGCAGTACTTC. This codes for CASSEGLAGYEQYF.

The chain links TRBV5-4 to TRBJ2-3, with D perhaps matching TRBD1 (5 bases). CDR1 and CDR2 from the germline V gene are SGHNT and YYREEE (reference sequence). This CDR3 spans 13 amino acids. V dropped 2 bases and J dropped 4 bases, with 8 bases sitting between them. The DNA of the CDR3 is TGTGCCAGCAGCTTCGACAGAGCAGATACGCAGTATTTT. Translating gives CASSFDRADTQYF.

The rearrangement links TRBV30 to TRBJ1-3, with TRBD1 as a possible D gene (6 bases). Trimming shortened V by 3 bases and J by 4 bases, and 16 bases separated the two germline ends. There are 15 residues in the CDR3. Germline V lookup: CDR1 GTSNPN, CDR2 SVGIG (reference sequence). The CDR3 DNA is TGTGCCTGGAGGTCAACAGGGCTAGGGGGAAACACCATATATTTT. It yields the protein CAWRSTGLGGNTIYF.

V and J are TRBV6-1 and TRBJ2-7; 12 bases are shared with TRBD2. CDR1 is MNHNS and CDR2 is SASEGT in the germline V gene. The trim removed 5 bases at V and 1 base at J, leaving 3 bases unmatched. The CDR3 runs to 15 residues. The CDR3 DNA reads TGTGCCAGCAGTCGGACTAGCGGGAATTCCTACGAGCAGTACTTC. Encoded protein: CASSRTSGNSYEQYF.

The rearrangement joins TRBV18 to TRBJ2-2, with TRBD1 matching 9 bases. The CDR3 is 15 amino acids. With V trimmed by 4 bases and J by 3 bases, 3 bases remained unmatched. CDR1 is KGHSH, CDR2 LQKENI, per germline. Here the CDR3 DNA reads TGTGCCAGCTCACGCGACAGGGGGGACACCGGGGAGCTGTTTTTT. It is translated as CASSRDRGDTGELFF.

This chain connects TRBV5-4 to TRBJ2-5; D is unclear. The CDR3 loop spans 15 amino acids. CDR1 SGHNT and CDR2 YYREEE come from the germline V gene (reference sequence). The germline V and J ends were trimmed by 5 bases and 2 bases, with 16 bases remaining between them. CDR3 DNA: TGTGCCAGCAGGCCGGAGACTTTAAGACAAGAGACCCAGTACTTC. This translates into CASRPETLRQETQYF.

CDR3 nucleotides: TGTGCCAGCAGACCCCAGGTGGTTGGCAATCAGCCCCAGCATTTT. Its translation: CASRPQVVGNQPQHF. The rearrangement links TRBV6-6 to TRBJ1-5; no clear D. The CDR3 is 15 amino acids. V was clipped by 6 bases and J by 2 bases, with 14 bases between them. Germline V gives CDR1 MNHNY, CDR2 SVGAGI (reference sequence).

The chain employs TRBV19 and TRBJ1-5, with a possible D match to TRBD1 (6 bases). CDR1 is LNHDA and CDR2 is SQIVND in the germline V gene (reference sequence). Trimming left V 5 bases short and J 2 bases short, with 16 bases between. There are 16 residues in the CDR3. The CDR3 here is CASSFMTPGGNQPQHF. In DNA, the CDR3 is TGTGCCAGTAGTTTCATGACCCCAGGGGGCAATCAGCCCCAGCATTTT.

The genes are TRBV7-6 and TRBJ1-2; 7 bases fit TRBD1. V lost 5 bases to trimming and J lost 4 bases; unmatched junction nucleotides: 10. This CDR3 is 15 amino acids long. Germline CDR1 and CDR2: SGHVS and FNYEAQ. The CDR3: CASSPETGSSYGYTF. The CDR3 bases are TGTGCCAGCAGCCCAGAGACAGGGTCAAGCTATGGCTACACCTTC.

The chain links TRBV15 to TRBJ2-2; D tentatively fits TRBD1 or TRBD2 (6 bases each). Germline lookup yields CDR1 LNHNV and CDR2 YYDKDF (reference sequence). There are 18 residues in the CDR3. The V and J ends lost 1 base and 4 bases respectively, with 19 bases between them. In nucleotides, the CDR3 is TGTGCCACCAGCAGAGGGGCTTGGGGGGCCAAGGGCACCGGGGAGCTGTTTTTT. It is translated as CATSRGAWGAKGTGELFF.

V and J are TRBV6-5 and TRBJ1-1, with a weak D call TRBD1 (6 bases). The CDR3 extends over 13 amino acids. Trimming shortened V by 5 bases and J by 4 bases, and 11 bases separated the two germline ends. Looked up from germline, CDR1 is MNHEY and CDR2 is SVGAGI. This chain's CDR3 is CASSDRMGTEAFF. Here the CDR3 DNA reads TGTGCCAGCAGTGACAGGATGGGCACTGAAGCTTTCTTT.

This sequence joins TRBV29-1 and TRBJ1-1; D gene ambiguous. CDR1 is SQVTM and CDR2 is ANQGSEA in the germline V gene. CDR3 length: 14 amino acids. CDR3 sequence: CSDSKGKMNTEAFF. CDR3 DNA sequence: TGCAGTGATAGTAAAGGGAAGATGAACACTGAAGCTTTCTTT.

The J gene is TRBJ1-2, the V gene TRBV6-1, with D possibly TRBD1 on 5 matching bases. Per the germline V gene, CDR1 is MNHNS and CDR2 is SASEGT. The CDR3 is made up of 14 amino acids. Trimming left V 1 base short and J 9 bases short, with 15 bases between. The CDR3 protein is CASSEGEIPGSYTF. The CDR3 region has the DNA TGTGCCAGCAGTGAAGGCGAGATCCCAGGGAGCTACACCTTC.

CDR3 nucleotide sequence: TGTGCCAGCAGCTTAGTGATTAGCGGGAGGTATGAGCAGTTCTTC. It codes for CASSLVISGRYEQFF. The chain uses TRBV7-6 and TRBJ2-1; 10 bases are shared with TRBD2. Germline V CDR1 and CDR2: SGHVS, FNYEAQ. Trimming took 1 base from V and 8 from J; bases not matched to a gene: 5. The CDR3 runs 15 residues.

This chain connects TRBV11-3 to TRBJ2-2, with unresolved D. The V and J ends lost 1 base and 0 bases respectively, with 6 bases between them. CDR3 length equals 15 residues. The germline gives CDR1 SGHNT, CDR2 YENEEA. As DNA, the CDR3 is TGTGCCAGCAGCTTAGGGAGCACGAACACCGGGGAGCTGTTTTTT. Its protein is CASSLGSTNTGELFF.

The chain joins TRBV2 to TRBJ2-1, with 12 bases that match TRBD2. The CDR3 is made up of 13 amino acids. V trimming: 6 bases; J trimming: 8 bases; junction bases outside the gene matches: 2. The germline V gene has CDR1 SNHLY and CDR2 FYNNEI. The CDR3 spells CASSLAGGYEQFF. CDR3 nucleotides: TGTGCCAGCAGCCTAGCGGGAGGGTATGAGCAGTTCTTC.

The chain couples TRBV5-4 to TRBJ1-1; TRBD1 aligns across 12 bases. The CDR3 loop spans 15 amino acids. Per germline, CDR1 SGHNT and CDR2 YYREEE (reference sequence). Losses at the gene ends were 4 bases for V and 5 bases for J; bases not matched to a gene: 6. The CDR3, as DNA: TGTGCCAGCAGCAGTCCGGGACAGGGGGCAACTGAAGCTTTCTTT. Its protein product is CASSSPGQGATEAFF.

V usage is TRBV7-2 and J usage is TRBJ2-1; D gene uncertain. Germline loops: CDR1 SGHTA, CDR2 FQGNSA. The V end was cut by 4 bases, the J end by 8 bases, with 12 bases between. The CDR3 has 13 residues. The CDR3 region is CASSSPLLHEQFF. The DNA for the CDR3 is TGTGCCAGCAGCTCCCCTCTGCTACATGAGCAGTTCTTC.

The chain has TRBV6-1 and TRBJ2-1; 10 bases map to TRBD2. V dropped 1 base and J dropped 9; count of bases not matched to a gene: 3. This CDR3 spans 14 amino acids. Germline V gene sequence: CDR1 MNHNS, CDR2 SASEGT. CDR3 coding DNA: TGTGCCAGCAGTGAAGAACCTAGCGGGGGTGAGCAGTTCTTC. It yields the protein CASSEEPSGGEQFF.

This chain uses TRBV5-6 with TRBJ2-7; D is perhaps TRBD1 (6 bases). The V end lost 4 bases, the J end lost 0 bases, and 11 bases lay between the germline ends. Germline lookup yields CDR1 SGHDT and CDR2 YYEEEE. This CDR3 is built from 14 residues. The CDR3 region is CASSQQGSSYEQYF. The CDR3 DNA follows: TGTGCCAGCAGCCAACAGGGATCCTCCTACGAGCAGTACTTC. The entire variable domain, with the rest obtained from reference TRBV5-6 and TRBJ2-7, is as follows: DAGVTQSPTHLIKTRGQQVTLRCSPKSGHDTVSWYQQALGQGPQFIFQYYEEEERQRGNFPDRFSGHQFPNYSSELNVNALLLGDSALYLCASSQQGSSYEQYFGPGTRLTVT.

This sequence joins TRBV5-1 and TRBJ2-1, with 7 bases identical to TRBD2. CDR1 is SGHRS and CDR2 is YFSETQ in the germline V gene. The CDR3 is 14 residues long. J gave up 4 bases and V 7 bases, and 8 bases lay outside the gene matches. The CDR3 is CASALADSYNEQFF. CDR3 DNA: TGCGCCAGCGCCCTAGCGGACTCTTACAATGAGCAGTTCTTC.

The chain combines TRBV5-1 with TRBJ2-3; TRBD2 agrees at 10 bases. Germline CDR1 reads SGHRS; CDR2 reads YFSETQ. After removal of 7 bases from V and 1 base from J, the junction contained 6 bases not matched to a gene. There are 15 residues in the CDR3. CDR3 sequence (DNA): TGCGCCAGCCAAACTAGCGGGGAGCGCACAGATACGCAGTATTTT. Amino acid sequence: CASQTSGERTDTQYF.

The chain links TRBV28 to TRBJ2-7; 10 bases line up with TRBD2. Trimming at V came to 4 bases and at J to 3 bases, leaving 9 bases not matched to a gene. Germline CDR1 MDHEN, CDR2 SYDVKM. The CDR3 is 16 amino acids. The DNA for the CDR3 is TGTGCCAGCAGTTCCACAGGAGTAGCGGGAGGCTACGAGCAGTACTTC. Amino acids: CASSSTGVAGGYEQYF.